The 12 T cell receptor beta chains below all came from one sample that was sequenced in a study of T-cell memory formation after mild COVID-19. MiXCR was run by TCRdb on the 5' RACE reads, yielding one entry per CDR3 protein. The repertoire holds 180,000 or so distinct CDR3 sequences, with around a tenth as singletons. The sample taken for sequencing was PBMCs or a T cell subset sorted from them (not recorded which). The source of these receptors is a man younger than 30 who had mild COVID-19 (a few samples of this study predate the infection). Cell type and time point are not known.

This clonotype was counted many times. The CDR3 loop reads CAISELRGGGTDTQYF. The CDR3 bases are TGTGCCATCAGTGAACTTAGGGGCGGAGGCACAGATACGCAGTATTTT. V and J are TRBV10-3 and TRBJ2-3, with D maybe TRBD1 (5 bases). Germline V gene lookup returns CDR1 ENHRY and CDR2 SYGVKD. The V gene lost 3 bases and the J gene lost 1 base, with 14 bases spanning the gap. The CDR3 totals 16 residues.

This sequence joins TRBV5-1 and TRBJ1-2, with 7 bases lining up with TRBD1. The V segment lost 4 bases and the J segment 4 bases; nucleotides outside the gene matches: 10. Germline V CDR1 and CDR2: SGHRS, YFSETQ. The CDR3 extends over 15 amino acids. CDR3 sequence reads: CASSVTGLKSYGYTF. The DNA for the CDR3 is TGCGCCAGCAGCGTGACAGGGTTGAAGAGCTATGGCTACACCTTC.

Only a few counts were recorded for this clonotype. The chain recombines TRBV28 with TRBJ1-2; TRBD1 aligns across 7 bases. The germline V gene has CDR1 MDHEN and CDR2 SYDVKM. The trim removed 7 bases at V and 5 bases at J, leaving 13 bases unmatched. CDR3 length equals 15 residues. The CDR3 reads CASIPRGTVTYGYTF. In DNA form, the CDR3 reads TGTGCCAGCATCCCTCGGGGGACAGTCACGTATGGCTACACCTTC.

This clonotype turned up a few times. The genes are TRBV7-9 and TRBJ1-1; no firm D call. Trimming pared 3 bases from V and 1 base from J, leaving 9 bases between. This CDR3 comprises 14 residues. Germline values: CDR1 SEHNR, CDR2 FQNEAQ (reference sequence). DNA of the CDR3: TGTGCCAGCAGCTTTGCATTCGGGAACACTGAAGCTTTCTTT. This sequence encodes CASSFAFGNTEAFF.

The chain links TRBV20-1 to TRBJ2-5, with 9 bases identical to TRBD2. V shed 0 bases and J 2 bases; nucleotides not matched to a gene: 4. Germline CDR1 reads DFQATT; CDR2 reads SNEGSKA (reference sequence). This CDR3 region has 15 residues. The CDR3 DNA reads TGCAGTGCTAGAGAGGCTAGCGGGACTCAAGAGACCCAGTACTTC. It is translated as CSAREASGTQETQYF.

A few counts support this clonotype. This rearrangement joins TRBV6-2 or TRBV6-3 to TRBJ1-2; D uncertain. V gave up 4 bases and J gave up 3 bases, with 12 bases separating them. The CDR3 extends over 14 amino acids. Germline loops: CDR1 MNHEY, CDR2 SVGEGT. The CDR3 DNA sequence: TGTGCCAGCAGTTCAATTAGGGTGGACTATGGCTACACCTTC. This codes for CASSSIRVDYGYTF.

In this sample, this clonotype turned up a few times. The V gene is TRBV4-3, the J gene TRBJ1-2; D is undetermined. Looked up from germline, CDR1 is LGHNA and CDR2 is YSLEER. The CDR3 totals 16 residues. V dropped 3 bases and J dropped 3 bases, with 17 bases sitting between them. The CDR3 spells CASSQYFPVRDYGYTF. CDR3 nucleotide sequence: TGCGCCAGCAGCCAGTACTTCCCCGTCCGGGACTATGGCTACACCTTC.

In this sample, this clonotype turned up a few times. The rearrangement links TRBV7-9 to TRBJ2-5; D might be TRBD2 (6 bases). Looked up from germline, CDR1 is SEHNR and CDR2 is FQNEAQ (reference sequence). The CDR3 length is 13 residues. V lost 7 bases to trimming and J lost 3 bases, with 12 bases between them. The CDR3 protein is CASTRGGEETQYF. The CDR3 DNA reads TGTGCCAGCACCCGCGGCGGGGAAGAGACCCAGTACTTC.

This clonotype was seen more than once but under ten times. The rearrangement links TRBV7-2 to TRBJ2-4; D unresolved. V dropped 7 bases and J dropped 0 bases, with 10 bases sitting between them. Germline values: CDR1 SGHTA, CDR2 FQGNSA. The CDR3 runs 14 residues. As DNA, the CDR3 is TGTGCCAGCAAGGACGCGCGAGCCAAAAACATTCAGTACTTC. As protein: CASKDARAKNIQYF.

The sample holds a few counts of this clonotype. The rearrangement links TRBV19 to TRBJ2-1, with 7 bases identical to TRBD2. Germline V CDR1 and CDR2: LNHDA, SQIVND (reference sequence). Trimming at V came to 7 bases and at J to 7 bases, leaving 10 bases not matched to a gene. The CDR3 totals 14 residues. CDR3 in DNA: TGTGCCAGTACCCCGGGGGGATTTGCGAATGAGCAGTTCTTC. It is translated as CASTPGGFANEQFF.

The sample holds a few counts of this clonotype. This chain uses TRBV15 with TRBJ2-3; 11 nucleotides line up with TRBD2. This CDR3 has 17 residues. V gave up 0 bases and J gave up 2 bases; unmatched junction bases: 4. Germline assignment: CDR1 LNHNV and CDR2 YYDKDF (reference sequence). CDR3 sequence reads: CATSRDRLAGNTDTQYF. CDR3 sequence (DNA): TGTGCCACCAGCAGAGACCGACTAGCGGGGAACACAGATACGCAGTATTTT.

The chain recombines TRBV7-2 with TRBJ2-3; D assignment may be TRBD1 or TRBD2 (5 bases each). This CDR3 has 14 residues. The V end lost 5 bases, the J end lost 4 bases, and 13 bases lay between the germline ends. Looked up from germline, CDR1 is SGHTA and CDR2 is FQGNSA. The CDR3 is CASSPGPGSDTQYF. CDR3 nucleotide sequence: TGTGCCAGCAGCCCGGGGCCAGGGTCAGATACGCAGTATTTT. Based on the CDR3 plus reference TRBV7-2 and TRBJ2-3, the full variable domain is GAGVSQSPSNKVTEKGKDVELRCDPISGHTALYWYRQSLGQGLEFLIYFQGNSAPDKSGLPSDRFSAERTGGSVSTLTIQRTQQEDSAVYLCASSPGPGSDTQYFGPGTRLTVL.